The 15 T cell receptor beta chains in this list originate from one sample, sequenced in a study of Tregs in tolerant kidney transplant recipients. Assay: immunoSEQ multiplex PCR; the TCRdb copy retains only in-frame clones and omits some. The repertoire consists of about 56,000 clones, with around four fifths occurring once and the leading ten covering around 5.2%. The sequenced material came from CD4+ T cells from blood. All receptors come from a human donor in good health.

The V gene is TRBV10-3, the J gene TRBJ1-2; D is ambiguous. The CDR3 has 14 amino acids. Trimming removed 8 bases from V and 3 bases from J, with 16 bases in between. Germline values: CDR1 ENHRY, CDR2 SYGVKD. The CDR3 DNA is TGTGCCATCGCACCCCACGAGGAAGACTATGGCTACACCTTC. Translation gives CAIAPHEEDYGYTF.

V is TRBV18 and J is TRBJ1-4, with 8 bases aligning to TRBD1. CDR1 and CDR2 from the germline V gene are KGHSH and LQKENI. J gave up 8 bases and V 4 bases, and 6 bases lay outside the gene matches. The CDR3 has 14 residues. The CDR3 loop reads CASSRGQGGEKLFF. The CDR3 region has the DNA TGTGCCAGCTCACGTGGACAGGGCGGGGAAAAACTGTTTTTT.

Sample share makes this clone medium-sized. The CDR3 DNA reads TGTGCCAGCAGTTACTCGCAGGGGGCGCGCACTGAAGCTTTCTTT. This codes for CASSYSQGARTEAFF. The chain joins TRBV6-5 to TRBJ1-1; TRBD1 matches at 8 bases. The CDR3 is 15 residues long. After removal of 0 bases from V and 4 bases from J, the junction contained 4 bases not matched to a gene. Germline lookup yields CDR1 MNHEY and CDR2 SVGAGI.

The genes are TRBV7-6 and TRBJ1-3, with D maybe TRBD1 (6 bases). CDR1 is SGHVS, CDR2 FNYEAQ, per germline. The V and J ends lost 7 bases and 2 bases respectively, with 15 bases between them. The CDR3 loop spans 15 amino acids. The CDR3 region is CASTKEQGAGNTIYF. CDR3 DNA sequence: TGTGCCAGCACCAAAGAACAGGGAGCTGGAAACACCATATATTTT. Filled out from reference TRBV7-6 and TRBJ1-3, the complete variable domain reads GAGVSQSPRYKVTKRGQDVALRCDPISGHVSLYWYRQALGQGPEFLTYFNYEAQQDKSGLPNDRFSAERPEGSISTLTIQRTEQRDSAMYRCASTKEQGAGNTIYFGEGSWLTVV.

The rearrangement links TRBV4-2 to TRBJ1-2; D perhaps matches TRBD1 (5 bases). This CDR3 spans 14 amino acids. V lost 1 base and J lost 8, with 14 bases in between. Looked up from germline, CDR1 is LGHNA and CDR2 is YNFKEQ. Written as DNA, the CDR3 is TGTGCCAGCAGCCAAGCCTCAAGGGGATCAGGCTACACCTTC. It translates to CASSQASRGSGYTF.

Here the CDR3 DNA reads TGTGCCAGCAGCACAGTAAACTATGGCTACACCTTC. As protein: CASSTVNYGYTF. The V call is TRBV9, the J call TRBJ1-2; D not certain. This CDR3 has 12 residues. V gave up 4 bases and J gave up 2 bases, with 6 bases separating them. Germline V gene data show CDR1 as SGDLS and CDR2 as YYNGEE.

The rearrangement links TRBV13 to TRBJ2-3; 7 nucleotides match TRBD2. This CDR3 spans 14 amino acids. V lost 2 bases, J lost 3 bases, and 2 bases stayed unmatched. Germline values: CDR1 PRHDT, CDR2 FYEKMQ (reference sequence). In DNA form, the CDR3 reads TGTGCCAGCAGCTTAAGGGGAGGGACAGATACGCAGTATTTT. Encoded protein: CASSLRGGTDTQYF.

CDR3 protein: CASSQDRDNEQFF. The CDR3 DNA follows: TGTGCCAGCAGCCAAGACAGGGACAATGAGCAGTTCTTC. The V call is TRBV4-2, the J call TRBJ2-1; D is perhaps TRBD1 (5 bases). The germline gives CDR1 LGHNA, CDR2 YNFKEQ. Trimming removed 0 bases from V and 5 bases from J, with 5 bases in between. This CDR3 comprises 13 residues.

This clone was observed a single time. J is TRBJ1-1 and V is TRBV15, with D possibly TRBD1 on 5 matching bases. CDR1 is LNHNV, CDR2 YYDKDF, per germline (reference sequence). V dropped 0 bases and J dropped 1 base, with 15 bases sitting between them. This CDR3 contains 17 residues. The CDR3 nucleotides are TGTGCCACCAGCAGAGAGGGTTGGGGGTCTCCGAACACTGAAGCTTTCTTT. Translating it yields CATSREGWGSPNTEAFF. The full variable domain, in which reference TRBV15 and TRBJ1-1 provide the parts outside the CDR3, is DAMVIQNPRYQVTQFGKPVTLSCSQTLNHNVMYWYQQKSSQAPKLLFHYYDKDFNNEADTPDNFQSRRPNTSFCFLDIRSPGLGDTAMYLCATSREGWGSPNTEAFFGQGTRLTVV.

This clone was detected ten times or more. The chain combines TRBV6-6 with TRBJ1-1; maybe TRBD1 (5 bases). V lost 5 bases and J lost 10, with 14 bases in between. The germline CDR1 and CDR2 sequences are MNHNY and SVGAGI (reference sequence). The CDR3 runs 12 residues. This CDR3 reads CASSPGTVAAFF. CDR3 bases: TGTGCCAGCAGTCCGGGGACTGTAGCAGCTTTCTTT.

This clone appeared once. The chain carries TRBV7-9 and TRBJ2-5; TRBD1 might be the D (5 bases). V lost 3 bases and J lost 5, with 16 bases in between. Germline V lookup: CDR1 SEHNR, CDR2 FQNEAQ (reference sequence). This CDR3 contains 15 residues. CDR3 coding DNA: TGTGCCAGCAGCTTTCAGGGCTTCGCCGGGGAGACCCAGTACTTC. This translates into CASSFQGFAGETQYF. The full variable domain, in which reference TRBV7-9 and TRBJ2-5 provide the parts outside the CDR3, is DTGVSQNPRHKITKRGQNVTFRCDPISEHNRLYWYRQTLGQGPEFLTYFQNEAQLEKSRLLSDRFSAERPKGSFSTLEIQRTEQGDSAMYLCASSFQGFAGETQYFGPGTRLLVL.

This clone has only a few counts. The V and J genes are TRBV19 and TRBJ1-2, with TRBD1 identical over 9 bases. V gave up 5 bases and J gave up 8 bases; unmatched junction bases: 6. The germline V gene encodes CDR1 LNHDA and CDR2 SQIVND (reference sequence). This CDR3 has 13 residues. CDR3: CASSPGQGGGYTF. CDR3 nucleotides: TGTGCCAGTAGTCCGGGACAGGGAGGAGGCTACACCTTC.

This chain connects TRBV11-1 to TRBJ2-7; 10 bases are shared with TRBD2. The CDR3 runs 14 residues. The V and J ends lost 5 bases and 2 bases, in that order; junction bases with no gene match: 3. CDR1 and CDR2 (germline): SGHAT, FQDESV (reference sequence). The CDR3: CASSVLAGAYEQYF. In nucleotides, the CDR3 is TGTGCCAGCAGCGTCCTAGCGGGGGCCTACGAGCAGTACTTC.

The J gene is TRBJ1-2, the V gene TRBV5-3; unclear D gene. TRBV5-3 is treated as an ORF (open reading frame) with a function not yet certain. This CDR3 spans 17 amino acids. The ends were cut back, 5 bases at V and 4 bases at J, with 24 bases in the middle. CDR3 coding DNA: TGTGCCAGAAGGGGCGATATCCGGGCGGTAGACCCCTATGGCTACACCTTC. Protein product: CARRGDIRAVDPYGYTF.

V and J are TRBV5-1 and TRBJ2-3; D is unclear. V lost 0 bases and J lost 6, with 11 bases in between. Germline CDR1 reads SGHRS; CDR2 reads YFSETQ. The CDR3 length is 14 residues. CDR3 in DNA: TGCGCCAGCAGCTTGGCGTCAGCCCAGGATACGCAGTATTTT. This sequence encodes CASSLASAQDTQYF.